This T cell receptor (beta chain) was obtained from a study of CD8 T cells in Susac syndrome. Reverse transcription of 0.5 to 1 ug RNA was performed with random hexamers. The immunoSEQ assay covered 54 Vbeta and 13 Jbeta segments for CDR3. TCRdb passed the immunoSEQ multiplex PCR reads through MiXCR, listing each CDR3 protein once. The sample lists approximately 200,000 distinct CDR3 sequences, 95% occurring once. Those who served as multiple sclerosis controls were treatment-naive patients with stable or active relapsing-remitting disease. While CD8+ and CD4+ T cells were isolated negatively, TEMRA cells were enriched by FACS. This sequence was found in a human donor with multiple sclerosis. Sequencing was done on a sample of CD4+ T cells from PBMCs.

CDR3 nucleotide sequence: TGTGCCTGGAGTGAAAACTCTAATCAGCCCCAGCATTTT. It yields the protein CAWSENSNQPQHF. This chain joins TRBV30 and TRBJ1-5, with unresolved D. The germline gives CDR1 GTSNPN, CDR2 SVGIG (reference sequence). The V end lost 1 base, the J end lost 4 bases, and 8 bases lay between the germline ends. The CDR3 is 13 amino acids.